This T cell receptor (beta chain) is from a study of response to subunit inactivated influenza vaccine. General observations from the study: New T cells are recruited in small numbers by each seasonal influenza vaccination, according to the authors' suggestion.

This clonotype was counted many times. The antigen is undetermined. Germline lookup yields CDR1 SGHDT and CDR2 YYEEEE. The CDR3 spans 15 residues. The V gene end was trimmed by 0 bases and the J gene end by 2 bases; junction bases not matched to a gene: 1. A single record per CDR3 protein comes from TCRdb applying MiXCR to the RT-PCR reads. Of about half a million distinct CDR3 sequences in the sample, approximately 9.9% were seen once. The specimen comprised PBMCs from blood, sampled about 40 days after vaccination. The chain joins TRBV5-6 to TRBJ2-2; 7 bases line up with TRBD2. The TCR originated in a man in his forties or fifties who received an inactivated influenza vaccine. As DNA, the CDR3 is TGTGCCAGCAGCTTGGGGACTAGAAACACCGGGGAGCTGTTTTTT. Amino acid sequence: CASSLGTRNTGELFF. Variable domain in full (rest from reference TRBV5-6 and TRBJ2-2): DAGVTQSPTHLIKTRGQQVTLRCSPKSGHDTVSWYQQALGQGPQFIFQYYEEEERQRGNFPDRFSGHQFPNYSSELNVNALLLGDSALYLCASSLGTRNTGELFFGEGSRLTVL.